The rows below give T cell receptor beta chains drawn from one sample of a study. TCRdb fed the 5' RACE reads into MiXCR, producing one record per CDR3 protein. The sample has 40,000 to 65,000 distinct CDR3 sequences; roughly a quarter are singletons. The sample taken for sequencing was tumor-infiltrating naive CD4+ T cells sorted from the breast tumor. The receptor source for this set is a female donor with breast cancer. Each CDR3 is given with its conserved first and last residue. D genes are given only for firm matches. Not all rows give a size; the values are once, few, many and, for expanded clones, a class.

d_gene | abundance | j_gene | v_gene | CDR3aa | CDR3nt
NA | few | TRBJ1-5 | TRBV30 | CAWSHRDLGQPQHF | TGTGCCTGGAGTCACAGGGACTTAGGTCAGCCCCAGCATTTT
TRBD1 | NA | TRBJ2-5 | TRBV10-2 | CASDRDRGLGTQYF | TGCGCCAGCGACCGGGACAGGGGGCTTGGGACCCAGTACTTC
TRBD2 | NA | TRBJ2-3 | TRBV6-2/TRBV6-3 | CASRAGVPDMQYF | TGTGCCAGCAGGGCGGGAGTTCCAGATATGCAGTATTTT
TRBD2 | NA | TRBJ2-5 | TRBV29-1 | CSVGAGGGETQYF | TGCAGCGTTGGGGCGGGAGGAGGAGAGACCCAGTACTTC
TRBD1 | NA | TRBJ1-2 | TRBV12-3/TRBV12-4 | CASSLLAGQGLHGYTF | TGTGCCAGCAGTTTACTAGCGGGACAGGGGCTTCATGGCTACACCTTC
NA | few | TRBJ1-1 | TRBV5-3 | CARSLVKDPNTEAFF | TGTGCCAGAAGCTTGGTAAAGGACCCGAACACTGAAGCTTTCTTT
TRBD2 | few | TRBJ2-1 | TRBV7-3 | CASSPSGGANEQFF | TGTGCCAGCAGTCCCAGCGGGGGGGCAAATGAGCAGTTCTTC
NA | NA | TRBJ2-5 | TRBV2 | CASSVLRREETQYF | TGTGCCAGCAGCGTCTTGCGGAGGGAAGAGACCCAGTACTTC
NA | few | TRBJ2-7 | TRBV7-2 | CASSPTASVTTNEQYF | TGTGCCAGCAGCCCCACGGCTAGCGTTACTACCAACGAGCAGTACTTC
TRBD2 | few | TRBJ2-1 | TRBV28 | CASSTGLADYNEQFF | TGTGCCAGCAGTACGGGACTAGCGGACTACAATGAGCAGTTCTTC
NA | many | TRBJ2-1 | TRBV29-1 | CSVEAAGSSYNEQFF | TGCAGCGTTGAGGCCGCGGGGAGCTCCTACAATGAGCAGTTCTTC
NA | few | TRBJ1-1 | TRBV2 | CASSRDMNTEAFF | TGTGCCAGCAGCAGAGACATGAACACTGAAGCTTTCTTT
NA | few | TRBJ2-2 | TRBV10-1 | CASSPVGTGELFF | TGCGCCAGCAGCCCCGTGGGGACCGGGGAGCTGTTTTTT
TRBD2 | NA | TRBJ2-1 | TRBV24-1 | CATSDSGQAGEWQFF | TGTGCCACCAGTGATTCGGGACAAGCGGGAGAGTGGCAGTTCTTC
TRBD2 | NA | TRBJ2-5 | TRBV7-6 | CASSLGQGASGRAGGTQYF | TGTGCCAGCAGCTTAGGGCAGGGTGCTAGCGGGAGGGCCGGCGGGACCCAGTACTTC
NA | NA | TRBJ2-7 | TRBV27 | CASSNRGQGAYEQYF | TGTGCCAGCAGCAACCGGGGACAAGGGGCCTACGAGCAGTACTTC
NA | many | TRBJ1-1 | TRBV11-2 | CASSSQGNTEAFF | TGTGCCAGCAGCTCACAGGGAAACACTGAAGCTTTCTTT
NA | NA | TRBJ1-1 | TRBV12-3/TRBV12-4 | CASIRGGDNTEAFF | TGTGCCAGCATTCGAGGGGGGGATAACACTGAAGCTTTCTTT
NA | many | TRBJ1-5 | TRBV30 | CAWSFRDSYSNQPQHF | TGTGCCTGGAGTTTCCGGGACTCCTATAGCAATCAGCCCCAGCATTTT
NA | few | TRBJ1-5 | TRBV12-3/TRBV12-4 | CASSLIGSNQPQHF | TGTGCCAGCAGTTTGATAGGGAGTAATCAGCCCCAGCATTTT
NA | few | TRBJ2-3 | TRBV6-5 | CASSYMAQGVRADTQYF | TGTGCCAGCAGTTACATGGCGCAGGGAGTTAGGGCAGATACGCAGTATTTT
TRBD1 | many | TRBJ1-2 | TRBV5-4 | CASSQSLQGQYGYTF | TGTGCCAGCAGCCAAAGCCTACAGGGGCAGTATGGCTACACCTTC
NA | few | TRBJ2-1 | TRBV5-1 | CASSLADRSNEQFF | TGCGCCAGCAGCTTGGCTGATCGGTCCAATGAGCAGTTCTTC
NA | few | TRBJ2-5 | TRBV20-1 | CSASSGASLSRQYF | TGCAGTGCGAGCTCCGGGGCGTCCTTGTCTCGGCAGTACTTC
TRBD1 | NA | TRBJ1-2 | TRBV5-5 | CASRAGGYGYTF | TGTGCCAGCAGGGCAGGGGGGTATGGCTACACCTTC
TRBD1 | medium-sized | TRBJ1-4 | TRBV10-3 | CAIRGQGDEKLFF | TGTGCCATCAGGGGACAGGGCGATGAAAAACTGTTTTTT
NA | few | TRBJ1-1 | TRBV4-1 | CASSRGTWSRRENTEAFF | TGCGCCAGCAGCAGAGGGACCTGGTCCCGGCGTGAGAACACTGAAGCTTTCTTT
TRBD1 | few | TRBJ1-2 | TRBV20-1 | CSAGTGERGYTF | TGCAGTGCTGGGACAGGGGAACGGGGCTACACCTTC
TRBD2 | NA | TRBJ2-7 | TRBV7-3 | CASSLLISGSFYEQYF | TGTGCCAGCAGCTTGCTTATAAGCGGGAGTTTCTACGAGCAGTACTTC
NA | NA | TRBJ2-6 | TRBV20-1 | CSALESSGANVLTF | TGCAGTGCTCTCGAGAGCTCTGGGGCCAACGTCCTGACTTTC
TRBD1 | NA | TRBJ1-2 | TRBV4-2 | CASSQDDREYGYTF | TGTGCCAGCAGCCAAGATGACAGGGAGTATGGCTACACCTTC
NA | many | TRBJ2-5 | TRBV6-5 | CASSYSRAAGSKETQYF | TGTGCCAGCAGTTACTCGAGGGCCGCCGGGAGTAAAGAGACCCAGTACTTC
TRBD2 | few | TRBJ2-1 | TRBV7-3 | CASSFSSGLAANNEQFF | TGTGCCAGCAGCTTCTCATCCGGACTAGCGGCGAACAATGAGCAGTTCTTC
NA | NA | TRBJ2-1 | TRBV7-6 | CASSSLSGDHYNEQFF | TGTGCCAGCAGCTCATTGTCAGGGGATCACTACAATGAGCAGTTCTTC
TRBD1 | NA | TRBJ2-3 | TRBV12-3/TRBV12-4 | CASSPQGTSTDTQYF | TGTGCCAGCAGTCCACAGGGGACGAGCACAGATACGCAGTATTTT
NA | few | TRBJ2-6 | TRBV5-1 | CASSLWGAGANVLTF | TGCGCCAGCAGCTTGTGGGGGGCCGGGGCCAACGTCCTGACTTTC
NA | NA | TRBJ2-3 | TRBV5-1 | CASSQLSSRVDTQYF | TGCGCCAGCAGTCAACTTTCTTCTAGGGTGGATACGCAGTATTTT
NA | few | TRBJ2-7 | TRBV5-1 | CASSLAGLGEQYF | TGCGCCAGCAGCTTGGCGGGGCTGGGAGAGCAGTACTTC
NA | NA | TRBJ2-3 | TRBV11-2 | CASTEGNWRASTDTQYF | TGTGCCAGCACCGAAGGGAACTGGAGGGCAAGCACAGATACGCAGTATTTT
TRBD2 | few | TRBJ2-5 | TRBV4-3 | CASSPGLAGGRETQYF | TGCGCCAGCAGCCCTGGACTAGCGGGAGGGCGTGAGACCCAGTACTTC
NA | NA | TRBJ1-5 | TRBV6-1 | CASRGSPNQPQHF | TGTGCCAGCAGAGGCAGCCCCAATCAGCCCCAGCATTTT
NA | few | TRBJ2-7 | TRBV18 | CASSSSLPSMVSYEQYF | TGTGCCAGCTCATCGTCCCTACCTTCGATGGTTTCCTACGAGCAGTACTTC
NA | NA | TRBJ2-1 | TRBV5-1 | CASSLVGRADNEQFF | TGCGCCAGCAGCTTGGTCGGGCGGGCCGACAATGAGCAGTTCTTC
TRBD2 | NA | TRBJ2-3 | TRBV11-2 | CASSLLAGGPSTDTQYF | TGTGCCAGCAGCTTACTAGCGGGAGGGCCAAGCACAGATACGCAGTATTTT
NA | NA | TRBJ2-7 | TRBV5-1 | CASSLVRGRGDEQYF | TGCGCCAGCAGCTTGGTAAGGGGGCGCGGGGACGAGCAGTACTTC
TRBD1 | few | TRBJ2-7 | TRBV7-9 | CASSSPGTGFSYKQYF | TGTGCCAGCAGCTCCCCCGGGACAGGGTTTTCCTACAAGCAGTACTTC
NA | many | TRBJ2-5 | TRBV7-8 | CASSPGGGSRETQYF | TGTGCCAGCAGCCCTGGGGGCGGGAGTCGGGAGACCCAGTACTTC
NA | NA | TRBJ1-1 | TRBV5-1 | CASSRGAGTEAFF | TGCGCCAGCAGCCGAGGGGCAGGCACTGAGGCTTTCTTT
NA | NA | TRBJ1-4 | TRBV28 | CASSSTRLELFF | TGTGCCAGCAGTTCGACCAGACTGGAACTGTTTTTT
TRBD1 | NA | TRBJ2-3 | TRBV20-1 | CSVPGQALSADTQYF | TGCAGTGTCCCGGGACAGGCTCTGTCAGCAGATACGCAGTATTTT
NA | many | TRBJ1-1 | TRBV9 | CASSPYGKGAFF | TGTGCCAGCAGCCCGTACGGTAAGGGAGCTTTCTTT
NA | NA | TRBJ1-2 | TRBV3-1 | CASSQVWRGATSYGYTF | TGTGCCAGCAGCCAAGTATGGCGGGGGGCCACTTCCTATGGCTACACCTTC
NA | few | TRBJ1-1 | TRBV7-2 | CASSFPVDTEAFF | TGTGCCAGCAGCTTTCCCGTGGACACTGAAGCTTTCTTT
NA | NA | TRBJ1-5 | TRBV20-1 | CSASDNNEPQHF | TGCAGTGCTAGTGACAACAATGAGCCCCAGCATTTT
NA | NA | TRBJ2-5 | TRBV5-1 | CASSSGRPRETQYF | TGCGCCAGCAGCTCTGGACGCCCTCGGGAGACCCAGTACTTC
TRBD1 | few | TRBJ1-1 | TRBV7-9 | CASSPGRDREIAFF | TGTGCCAGCAGCCCCGGCCGGGACAGGGAGATCGCTTTCTTT
TRBD1 | many | TRBJ1-1 | TRBV7-2 | CASSAQRTGRTEAFF | TGTGCCAGCAGCGCCCAGCGGACAGGGAGAACTGAAGCTTTCTTT
NA | many | TRBJ2-7 | TRBV12-3/TRBV12-4 | CASSLTALFDEQYF | TGTGCCAGCAGTTTAACGGCCTTGTTCGACGAGCAGTACTTC
TRBD2 | NA | TRBJ2-1 | TRBV5-1 | CASSPPGLAGASIEQFF | TGCGCCAGCAGCCCCCCGGGACTAGCGGGAGCGTCTATTGAGCAGTTCTTC
NA | once | TRBJ2-1 | TRBV18 | CTSSRDNEQFF | TGTACCAGCTCGCGGGACAATGAGCAGTTCTTC